This TCR beta chain was observed in a study of human T cells and chemical hapten exposure. Deletions cut 4 bases from V and 5 bases from J, with 13 bases between. Germline V lookup: CDR1 SGHDT, CDR2 YYEEEE. CDR3 length: 13 amino acids. As for time point: patch test 3, about 24 weeks after DPC sensitization. Described treatment: therapeutic diphenylcyclopropenone sensitization with weekly scalp DPC. Someone pulled total RNA out of unfractionated whole blood. TCRdb re-called the RACE reads with MiXCR, one entry per CDR3 protein. The sample has around 40,000 distinct CDR3 sequences, over 9.5% seen once. The origin of this receptor is a woman aged 40 to 49 with alopecia areata. Some clones in this sample may be carry-over from other donors' samples. This rearrangement joins TRBV5-6 to TRBJ2-7; D might be TRBD2 (5 bases). The sample was whole blood, taken in connection with sensitization to the hapten diphenylcyclopropenone (DPC). The CDR3 here is CASSRSMRDEQYF. The CDR3 DNA follows: TGTGCCAGCAGCCGGAGCATGCGGGACGAGCAGTACTTC.